The 21 T cell receptor beta chains listed next were all sequenced from one sample in a study of blood T cell repertoires in COVID-19. Measured with immunoSEQ multiplex PCR; TCRdb has only the in-frame clones, and not every one. The sample consists of 200,000 to 250,000 clones, about 81% of them appearing once. Input material: peripheral blood. These receptors were taken from a woman of 80 years or more with COVID-19, enrolled during active disease.

The genes are TRBV6-5 and TRBJ2-3; D might be TRBD1 (8 bases). V lost 4 bases, J lost 4 bases, and 18 bases lay in between. This CDR3 spans 16 amino acids. Germline V CDR1 and CDR2: MNHEY, SVGAGI. The CDR3 sequence is CASSSPRTGRADTQYF. In DNA form, the CDR3 reads TGTGCCAGCAGTTCACCCCGGACAGGGAGGGCAGATACGCAGTATTTT.

On this clone: This sample includes further DNA sequences coding for the same CDR3. The chain has TRBV12-3 or TRBV12-4 and TRBJ1-1; a weak D match, TRBD1 (6 bases). CDR3 length: 13 amino acids. V was pared by 5 bases and J by 1 base, with 8 bases between. CDR3 region: CASSRTENTEAFF. CDR3 nucleotides: TGTGCCAGCAGTAGGACAGAGAACACTGAAGCTTTCTTT.

CDR3 sequence: CASGMGGVGNEQYF. In DNA, the CDR3 is TGTGCCAGCGGGATGGGGGGAGTCGGGAACGAGCAGTACTTC. The rearrangement links TRBV6-5 to TRBJ2-7; maybe TRBD2 (6 bases). V dropped 8 bases and J dropped 5 bases, with 19 bases sitting between them. The CDR3 runs to 14 residues. Per germline, CDR1 MNHEY and CDR2 SVGAGI.

V gene TRBV4-3 combines with J gene TRBJ2-5; 7 nucleotides line up with TRBD1. This CDR3 spans 14 amino acids. Germline values: CDR1 LGHNA, CDR2 YSLEER. After removal of 0 bases from V and 2 bases from J, the junction contained 0 bases not matched to a gene. The DNA for the CDR3 is TGCGCCAGCAGCCAAGACAGGGGGCAAGAGACCCAGTACTTC. This codes for CASSQDRGQETQYF.

V gene TRBV7-2 combines with J gene TRBJ1-2; TRBD1 might be the D (5 bases). V was shortened by 7 bases and J by 6 bases, with 18 bases between the two germline ends. Germline values: CDR1 SGHTA, CDR2 FQGNSA. This CDR3 comprises 14 residues. Here the CDR3 reads CASTPGGWGNGYTF. For the CDR3, the DNA is TGTGCCAGCACCCCCGGGGGGTGGGGCAATGGCTACACCTTC.

The chain recombines TRBV4-2 with TRBJ2-1; D is unresolved. Germline V gene lookup returns CDR1 LGHNA and CDR2 YNFKEQ. The CDR3 spans 12 residues. Trimming cost V 1 base and J 8 bases, with 6 bases left between them. CDR3: CASSQALDEQFF. The CDR3 DNA sequence: TGTGCCAGCAGCCAAGCCCTCGATGAGCAGTTCTTC.

V and J are TRBV10-3 and TRBJ2-7, with D perhaps matching TRBD2 (7 bases). This CDR3 spans 18 amino acids. Between the trimmed V and J ends, which lost 6 bases and 2 bases, there was a span of 26 bases. Germline assignment: CDR1 ENHRY and CDR2 SYGVKD. The CDR3 region has the DNA TGTGCCATCAGCCGTTCGTTACAGGGAGGGGGGGGCACCTACGAGCAGTACTTC. It codes for CAISRSLQGGGGTYEQYF.

In DNA, the CDR3 is TGTGCCAGTAGAAGGCACGGGGGGGACTATGGCTACACCTTC. Its translation: CASRRHGGDYGYTF. The chain couples TRBV19 to TRBJ1-2; a weak D match, TRBD1 (5 bases). The germline V and J ends were trimmed by 6 bases and 3 bases, with 14 bases remaining between them. The CDR3 sequence is 14 residues long. CDR1 LNHDA and CDR2 SQIVND come from the germline V gene (reference sequence).

The chain employs TRBV3-1 (or the pseudogene TRBV3-2) and TRBJ1-2; 11 positions agree with TRBD1. The CDR3 has 15 amino acids. Unmatched junction bases numbered 5, after V lost 4 bases and J lost 4 bases. Germline CDR1 LGHDT, CDR2 YNNKEL (reference sequence). The CDR3 reads CASSRGQGAIYGYTF. The CDR3 nucleotides read TGTGCCAGCAGCCGCGGACAGGGGGCGATCTATGGCTACACCTTC.

V usage is TRBV28 and J usage is TRBJ1-1, with TRBD1 matching over 8 bases. The CDR3 has 14 residues. Germline V gene data show CDR1 as MDHEN and CDR2 as SYDVKM. V gave up 10 bases and J gave up 0 bases; unmatched junction bases: 7. CDR3 DNA sequence: TGTGCCATCTACGGACAGGGCCTGAACACTGAAGCTTTCTTT. Translation gives CAIYGQGLNTEAFF.

The CDR3 sequence: CSVTYPSGRWTQYF. The CDR3 DNA sequence: TGCAGCGTTACATACCCTAGCGGGAGGTGGACCCAGTACTTC. The V gene is TRBV29-1, the J gene TRBJ2-5; 11 bases fit TRBD2. Germline CDR1 SQVTM, CDR2 ANQGSEA. Unmatched junction bases numbered 9, after V lost 5 bases and J lost 7 bases. The length of the CDR3 is 14 residues.

The chain combines TRBV7-2 with TRBJ2-5, with a tentative D call TRBD1 (5 bases). With 4 bases removed from V and 1 base from J, the gap between germline ends came to 13 bases. The CDR3 covers 15 residues. The germline V gene encodes CDR1 SGHTA and CDR2 FQGNSA. The CDR3 here is CASSSASRVQETQYF. DNA for the CDR3: TGTGCCAGCAGCTCCGCCAGCAGGGTCCAAGAGACCCAGTACTTC.

The V call is TRBV6-5, the J call TRBJ1-6; 9 bases fit TRBD1. The CDR3 has 15 amino acids. V was pared by 6 bases and J by 5 bases, with 5 bases of the junction left unmatched. Germline lookup yields CDR1 MNHEY and CDR2 SVGAGI. The CDR3 spells CASRGTGTDNSPLHF. Written as DNA, the CDR3 is TGTGCCAGCAGGGGGACAGGGACGGATAATTCACCCCTCCACTTT.

This chain uses TRBV28 with TRBJ2-7, with 12 bases fitting TRBD2. Looked up from germline, CDR1 is MDHEN and CDR2 is SYDVKM. The CDR3 totals 20 residues. Losses at the gene ends were 3 bases for V and 4 bases for J; bases not matched to a gene: 19. This CDR3 reads CASSFLPSSTSGRRSYEQYF. CDR3 in DNA: TGTGCCAGCAGTTTTCTCCCATCCTCAACTAGCGGGAGGCGGTCGTACGAGCAGTACTTC. Based on the CDR3 plus reference TRBV28 and TRBJ2-7, the full variable domain is DVKVTQSSRYLVKRTGEKVFLECVQDMDHENMFWYRQDPGLGLRLIYFSYDVKMKEKGDIPEGYSVSREKKERFSLILESASTNQTSMYLCASSFLPSSTSGRRSYEQYFGPGTRLTVT.

The chain links TRBV28 to TRBJ2-6; TRBD2 might be the D (5 bases). Germline CDR1 and CDR2: MDHEN and SYDVKM. The CDR3 sequence is 15 residues long. V was cut by 3 bases and J by 1 base, with 7 bases left in between. CDR3 nucleotides: TGTGCCAGCAGTTTCGGAGGATCTGGGGCCAACGTCCTGACTTTC. Its translation is CASSFGGSGANVLTF. Full variable domain (rest looked up from reference TRBV28 and TRBJ2-6): DVKVTQSSRYLVKRTGEKVFLECVQDMDHENMFWYRQDPGLGLRLIYFSYDVKMKEKGDIPEGYSVSREKKERFSLILESASTNQTSMYLCASSFGGSGANVLTFGAGSRLTVL.

Here the CDR3 DNA reads TGTGCCAGCAGTGAAGCTATAAGCAATCAGCCCCAGCATTTT. It encodes CASSEAISNQPQHF. The chain combines TRBV2 with TRBJ1-5; D is ambiguous. The CDR3 is 14 residues long. V was cut by 0 bases and J by 1 base, with 4 bases left in between. The germline V gene has CDR1 SNHLY and CDR2 FYNNEI.

The gene calls are TRBV6-4 and TRBJ1-2; a possible D gene is TRBD1 (6 bases). This CDR3 has 15 residues. Germline CDR1 reads MRHNA; CDR2 reads SNTAGT. Trimming took 6 bases from V and 3 from J, leaving 17 bases between them. CDR3 DNA sequence: TGTGCCAGCAGGGGCCGGACAGCAGTATACTATGGCTACACCTTC. This encodes CASRGRTAVYYGYTF.

The chain couples TRBV16 to TRBJ1-1; D not resolved. V was trimmed by 4 bases and J by 1 base, leaving 7 bases between them. In germline, CDR1 is KGHSY, CDR2 FQNENV. The CDR3 consists of 13 residues. CDR3 nucleotide sequence: TGTGCCAGCAGCCTCCGTAGGAACACTGAAGCTTTCTTT. Translated, it gives CASSLRRNTEAFF. Full variable domain (remainder filled in from reference TRBV16 and TRBJ1-1): GEEVAQTPKHLVRGEGQKAKLYCAPIKGHSYVFWYQQVLKNEFKFLISFQNENVFDETGMPKERFSAKCLPNSPCSLEIQATKLEDSAVYFCASSLRRNTEAFFGQGTRLTVV.

The chain has TRBV12-5 and TRBJ1-2; no firm D call. This CDR3 contains 15 residues. The V end lost 3 bases, the J end lost 2 bases, and 13 bases lay between the germline ends. Per germline, CDR1 LGHNT and CDR2 FRNRAP. The CDR3 reads CASGFDEALNYGYTF. The CDR3 DNA reads as TGTGCTAGTGGTTTCGATGAGGCACTGAACTATGGCTACACCTTC.

This chain connects TRBV25-1 to TRBJ1-1; 10 bases are a match to TRBD1. The V segment lost 6 bases and the J segment 4 bases; nucleotides outside the gene matches: 5. CDR1 is MGHDK and CDR2 is SYGVNS in the germline V gene. The CDR3 is 14 residues long. This chain's CDR3 is CASRGTGEVTEAFF. CDR3 nucleotide sequence: TGTGCCAGCAGGGGGACAGGGGAGGTCACTGAAGCTTTCTTT.

The chain has TRBV24-1 and TRBJ2-5; 10 bases are shared with TRBD2. J was trimmed by 2 bases and V by 3 bases; bases with no gene match: 2. Looked up from germline, CDR1 is KGHDR and CDR2 is SFDVKD. The CDR3 consists of 15 residues. DNA for the CDR3: TGTGCCACCAGTGATGGAGCGGGGGGGCAAGAGACCCAGTACTTC. Its protein product is CATSDGAGGQETQYF.